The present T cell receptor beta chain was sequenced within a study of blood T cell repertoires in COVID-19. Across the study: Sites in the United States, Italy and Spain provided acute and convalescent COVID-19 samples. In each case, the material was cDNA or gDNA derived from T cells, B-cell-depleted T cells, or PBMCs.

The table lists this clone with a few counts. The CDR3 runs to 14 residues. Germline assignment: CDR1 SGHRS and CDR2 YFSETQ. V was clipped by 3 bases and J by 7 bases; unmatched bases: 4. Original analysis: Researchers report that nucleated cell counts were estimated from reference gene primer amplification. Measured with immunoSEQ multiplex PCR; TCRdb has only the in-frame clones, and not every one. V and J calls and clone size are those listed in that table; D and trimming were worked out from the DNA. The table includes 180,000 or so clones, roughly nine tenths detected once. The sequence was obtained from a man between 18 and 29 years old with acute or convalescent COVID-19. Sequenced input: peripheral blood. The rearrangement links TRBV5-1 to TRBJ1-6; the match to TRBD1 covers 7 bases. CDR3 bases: TGCGCCAGCAGCTCGACAGGGATAAATTCACCCCTCCACTTT. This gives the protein CASSSTGINSPLHF.